This TCR beta chain emerged from a study of T cells in Graves' hyperthyroidism and ophthalmopathy. This clonotype was detected many times. Its antigen is not identified. Diagnoses used clinical symptoms, serum thyroxine and TRAb, thyroid ultrasound and orbital computed tomography. Study conclusions and caveats: Blood samples included most of the expanded thyroid clonotypes exceeding 0.001.

The CDR3 extends over 13 amino acids. V lost 7 bases to trimming and J lost 4 bases; unmatched junction nucleotides: 8. The germline V gene has CDR1 SQVTM and CDR2 ANQGSEA. Amplification of TCR beta CDR3 regions used RNA as the template. In the first-round RT-PCR of the TCR CDR3, the HTBI primer set was used. TCRdb itself ran the multiplex PCR reads through MiXCR, one entry per CDR3 protein. The sample contains hundreds of thousands of distinct CDR3 sequences, roughly 40% of which appear only once. This chain connects TRBV29-1 to TRBJ1-1; 8 nucleotides agree with TRBD1. The sequenced sample consisted of blood. This clonotype was obtained from a man between 18 and 29 years old with Graves' hyperthyroidism. CDR3 nucleotide sequence: TGCAGCGCCCACAGGGGGGAACGCACTGAAGCTTTCTTT. Protein: CSAHRGERTEAFF.